This is a list of T cell receptor beta chains from one sample in a study of identifying expanded T cells in peripheral blood. Using immunoSEQ multiplex PCR, the repertoire was profiled, and TCRdb retains in-frame clones only, with some absent. The profile shows nearly 60,000 clones, roughly nine tenths of them singletons. The sample taken for sequencing was blood. The receptor source for this set is a person aged 18 to 70 in good health. Each CDR3 is given with its conserved first and last residue.

cdr3_length j_call v_call cdr3_aa
13 TRBJ2-7 TRBV4-1 CASSQYTYYEQYF
18 TRBJ2-6 TRBV23-1 CASSRVPGYSFGANVLTF
15 TRBJ2-7 TRBV5-1 CASSTRQASSYEQYF
14 TRBJ2-5 TRBV27 CASSPDRLQETQYF
17 TRBJ2-6 TRBV10-3 CAISLGQMDSGANVLTF
14 TRBJ2-2 TRBV5-1 CASSMIPWSGELFF
17 TRBJ2-2 TRBV5-6 CASSLSLWQGNTGELFF
16 TRBJ2-3 TRBV11-2 CASSLGASRGPDTQYF
15 TRBJ2-3 TRBV7-3 CASSSGTLHTDTQYF
15 TRBJ1-1 TRBV5-6 CASSLDGRMNTEAFF
15 TRBJ2-7 TRBV6-5 CASSYYGTGGYEQYF
16 TRBJ2-5 TRBV4-3 CASSQDWTGGRETQYF
15 TRBJ2-3 TRBV5-6 CASSPGTSATDTQYF
17 TRBJ2-3 TRBV7-2 CASSRTGGGSGTDTQYF
13 TRBJ2-5 TRBV5-1 CASSSRTEETQYF
15 TRBJ2-2 TRBV28 CASSLLGTPTGELFF
14 TRBJ2-3 TRBV9 CASSVELQMDTQYF
11 TRBJ2-2 TRBV28 CASSFSGELFF
13 TRBJ2-3 TRBV6-1 CASSESRLNTQYF
15 TRBJ1-4 TRBV6-5 CASSYGLERAEKLFF
13 TRBJ1-2 TRBV4-3 CASSQETGYGYTF
11 TRBJ1-2 TRBV9 CASSVGYGYTF
16 TRBJ2-2 TRBV18 CASSPPLVARSGELFF
18 TRBJ2-3 TRBV11-3 CASSLDPLAGGFADTQYF
16 TRBJ2-7 TRBV7-8 CASSLQPNSLNWEQYF
13 TRBJ1-1 TRBV29-1 CSVTPRGNTEAFF
12 TRBJ1-1 TRBV25-1 CASTAGSREAFF
15 TRBJ1-5 TRBV4-3 CASSHSNKGSQPQHF
14 TRBJ1-2 TRBV4-1 CASSPDRGNYGYTF
14 TRBJ1-1 TRBV7-2 CASSSAPGNTEAFF
10 TRBJ2-5 TRBV10-3 CAIHQETQYF
12 TRBJ2-7 TRBV7-8 CASGVTSYEQYF
13 TRBJ2-1 TRBV28 CASSFISGVEQFF
12 TRBJ1-1 TRBV18 CASSPGDFEAFF
13 TRBJ2-7 TRBV5-1 CASSFDGLNEQYF
15 TRBJ2-3 TRBV9 CASSVAGLQADTQYF
14 TRBJ2-7 TRBV4-3 CASSLWIGTYEQYF